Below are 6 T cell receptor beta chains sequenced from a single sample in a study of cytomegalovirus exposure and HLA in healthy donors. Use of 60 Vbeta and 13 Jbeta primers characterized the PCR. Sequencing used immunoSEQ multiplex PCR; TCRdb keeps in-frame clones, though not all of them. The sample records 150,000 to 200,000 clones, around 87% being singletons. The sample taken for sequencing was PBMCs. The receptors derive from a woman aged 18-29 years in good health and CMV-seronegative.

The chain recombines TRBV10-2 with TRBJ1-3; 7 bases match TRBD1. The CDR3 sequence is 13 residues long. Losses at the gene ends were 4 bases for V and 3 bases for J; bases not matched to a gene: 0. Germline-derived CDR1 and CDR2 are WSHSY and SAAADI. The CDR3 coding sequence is TGCGCCAGCAGTGCAGGGGGTGGAAACACCATATATTTT. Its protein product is CASSAGGGNTIYF.

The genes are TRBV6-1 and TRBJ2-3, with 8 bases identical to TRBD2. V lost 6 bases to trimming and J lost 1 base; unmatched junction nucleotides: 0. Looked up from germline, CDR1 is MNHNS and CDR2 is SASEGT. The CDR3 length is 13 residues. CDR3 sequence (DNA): TGTGCCAGCAGGGGACTAGGCACAGATACGCAGTATTTT. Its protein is CASRGLGTDTQYF.

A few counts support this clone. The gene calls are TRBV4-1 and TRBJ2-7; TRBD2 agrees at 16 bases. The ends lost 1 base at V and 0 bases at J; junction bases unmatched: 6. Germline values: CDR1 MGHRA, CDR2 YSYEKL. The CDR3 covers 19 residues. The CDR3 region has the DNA TGCGCCAGCAGCCAAGTCTCCGGGACTAGCGGGAGGGTCTCCTACGAGCAGTACTTC. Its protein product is CASSQVSGTSGRVSYEQYF.

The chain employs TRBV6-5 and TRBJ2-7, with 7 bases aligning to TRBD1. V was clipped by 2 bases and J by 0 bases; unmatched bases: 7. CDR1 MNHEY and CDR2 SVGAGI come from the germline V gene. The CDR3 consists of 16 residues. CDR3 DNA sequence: TGTGCCAGCAGTTACCTCTCCGGGACAGTCTCCTACGAGCAGTACTTC. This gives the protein CASSYLSGTVSYEQYF.

DNA for the CDR3: TGTGCCAGCTCACCACCCCCCTACGGGGGTCAAACCTACGAGCAGTACTTC. The encoded protein is CASSPPPYGGQTYEQYF. This chain joins TRBV18 and TRBJ2-7; tentatively, D is TRBD2 (6 bases). Trimming removed 0 bases at V and 2 bases at J, with 17 bases between. The germline V gene has CDR1 KGHSH and CDR2 LQKENI. The CDR3 spans 17 residues.

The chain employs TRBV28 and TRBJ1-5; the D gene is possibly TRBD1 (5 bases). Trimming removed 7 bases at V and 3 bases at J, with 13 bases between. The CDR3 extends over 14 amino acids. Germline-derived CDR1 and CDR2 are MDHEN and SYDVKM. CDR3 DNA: TGTGCCAGCAAAGGAGGGGATGTCAATCAGCCCCAGCATTTT. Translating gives CASKGGDVNQPQHF.